Each of the 32 T cell receptor beta chains below was sequenced from the same sample in a study of blood T cells in healthy people across ages. The authors ran a second PCR of about 6 to 11 cycles using a sample-barcoded 5' primer and a J-beta primer mix. TCRdb processed the 5' RACE reads anew with MiXCR; each CDR3 protein has one entry. The sample lists 1.5 million or so distinct CDR3 sequences; 40% to 50% were seen once. Sequencing was done on a sample of blood. These receptors all stem from a woman younger than 35 in good health.

J is TRBJ2-1 and V is TRBV7-2, with TRBD1 as a possible D gene (6 bases). CDR1 is SGHTA and CDR2 is FQGNSA in the germline V gene. The germline V and J ends were trimmed by 4 bases and 4 bases, with 23 bases remaining between them. This CDR3 comprises 18 residues. Written as DNA, the CDR3 is TGTGCCAGCAGCTCCCCCGCCGGGATAGGGGGATCGTACAATGAGCAGTTCTTC. This sequence encodes CASSSPAGIGGSYNEQFF.

This clonotype was counted a few times. The genes are TRBV11-2 and TRBJ2-4; 11 bases are a match to TRBD2. The CDR3 runs to 15 residues. Trimming at V came to 4 bases and at J to 9 bases, leaving 8 bases not matched to a gene. Germline loops: CDR1 SGHAT, CDR2 FQNNGV. CDR3 sequence: CASSSIAGGPGIQYF. CDR3 in DNA: TGTGCCAGCAGCTCTATAGCGGGAGGGCCGGGCATTCAGTACTTC.

The chain combines TRBV6-1 with TRBJ2-5, with 7 bases identical to TRBD2. The J call could be wrong; TRBJ2-7 is a better fit for the DNA end. CDR1 is MNHNS, CDR2 SASEGT, per germline. CDR3 size: 17 residues. The chain's CDR3 is CASSEALLTGGSYEQYF. DNA of the CDR3: TGTGCCAGCAGTGAAGCGCTTCTAACGGGGGGCTCCTACGAGCAGTACTTC.

This chain connects TRBV5-1 to TRBJ1-1; 9 bases agree with TRBD1. The CDR3 sequence is 15 residues long. Germline loops: CDR1 SGHRS, CDR2 YFSETQ. V lost 4 bases, J lost 6 bases, and 10 bases stayed unmatched. The CDR3 DNA reads TGCGCCAGCAGCAGTCGGACAGGGGAGACGGCTGAAGCTTTCTTT. Its translation: CASSSRTGETAEAFF.

This clonotype showed up just a few times. V gene TRBV7-2 combines with J gene TRBJ2-3, with 8 bases matching TRBD2. This CDR3 has 14 amino acids. The J segment lost 6 bases and the V segment lost 7 bases, leaving 9 bases of the junction unmatched. CDR1 is SGHTA, CDR2 FQGNSA, per germline. This chain's CDR3 is CASTVGAGVDTQYF. DNA of the CDR3: TGTGCCAGCACGGTAGGAGCGGGAGTTGATACGCAGTATTTT. Full variable domain (remainder filled in from reference TRBV7-2 and TRBJ2-3): GAGVSQSPSNKVTEKGKDVELRCDPISGHTALYWYRQSLGQGLEFLIYFQGNSAPDKSGLPSDRFSAERTGGSVSTLTIQRTQQEDSAVYLCASTVGAGVDTQYFGPGTRLTVL.

The chain is built from TRBV12-5 and TRBJ2-3; 9 bases map to TRBD1. The CDR3 is made up of 14 amino acids. The germline V gene encodes CDR1 LGHNT and CDR2 FRNRAP. The trim removed 6 bases at V and 4 bases at J, leaving 5 bases unmatched. The CDR3 DNA sequence: TGTGCTAGTGGACCGAACAGGGGGCCAGATACGCAGTATTTT. This sequence encodes CASGPNRGPDTQYF.

The gene calls are TRBV6-5 and TRBJ2-1; 9 bases are shared with TRBD1. The trim removed 5 bases at V and 9 bases at J, leaving 5 bases unmatched. Germline assignment: CDR1 MNHEY and CDR2 SVGAGI. This CDR3 region has 13 residues. CDR3 nucleotide sequence: TGTGCCAGCAGTCGATACAGGGGGCGTGAGCAGTTCTTC. Encoded protein: CASSRYRGREQFF.

This clonotype has a handful of counts. V usage is TRBV7-9 and J usage is TRBJ2-7, with D unclear. CDR1 and CDR2 from the germline V gene are SEHNR and FQNEAQ (reference sequence). CDR3 length: 13 amino acids. Trimming pared 5 bases from V and 4 bases from J, leaving 12 bases between. The CDR3 DNA is TGTGCCAGCAGCCGTTCTCCGAGTTACGAGCAGTACTTC. Residues: CASSRSPSYEQYF.

In its sample, this clonotype was seen a few times. V usage is TRBV6-5 and J usage is TRBJ2-1; tentatively, D is TRBD2 (6 bases). V gave up 4 bases and J gave up 5 bases, with 15 bases separating them. The CDR3 extends over 15 amino acids. Germline V gene lookup returns CDR1 MNHEY and CDR2 SVGAGI. This CDR3 is CASSLGSLAHNEQFF. In DNA form, the CDR3 reads TGTGCCAGCAGTTTGGGTAGCCTAGCGCACAATGAGCAGTTCTTC.

The chain couples TRBV20-1 to TRBJ2-3; TRBD2 matches at 7 bases. The junction had 19 bases not matched to a gene; V was cut back by 1 base and J by 6 bases. Germline V gene data show CDR1 as DFQATT and CDR2 as SNEGSKA (reference sequence). This CDR3 contains 18 residues. CDR3 region: CSARVRYRGTKYWDTQYF. CDR3 nucleotides: TGCAGTGCTAGAGTGAGGTACCGAGGGACTAAATATTGGGATACGCAGTATTTT.

This clonotype was observed a handful of times. The chain employs TRBV20-1 and TRBJ1-2, with D maybe TRBD1 (6 bases). CDR1 and CDR2 from the germline V gene are DFQATT and SNEGSKA (reference sequence). The CDR3 extends over 12 amino acids. V dropped 2 bases and J dropped 4 bases, with 8 bases sitting between them. CDR3 sequence (DNA): TGCAGTGCTAGAACCAGGGGCTATGGCTACACCTTC. Translating it yields CSARTRGYGYTF.

This clonotype was seen at least ten times. This chain's CDR3 is CASRPDRVQGYTF. CDR3 DNA sequence: TGTGCCAGCAGACCCGACAGGGTCCAAGGCTACACCTTC. The chain uses TRBV6-5 and TRBJ1-2; 7 bases align to TRBD1. Looked up from germline, CDR1 is MNHEY and CDR2 is SVGAGI. V gave up 6 bases and J gave up 8 bases; unmatched junction bases: 9. The CDR3 covers 13 residues.

This clonotype was detected only once. The chain links TRBV2 to TRBJ1-5; D gene unclear. The CDR3 length is 14 residues. Germline CDR1 and CDR2: SNHLY and FYNNEI. Between the trimmed V and J ends, which lost 6 bases and 7 bases, there was a span of 16 bases. The CDR3 sequence: CASRQGLLGQPQHF. In DNA, the CDR3 is TGTGCCAGCAGGCAAGGTCTCCTAGGACAGCCCCAGCATTTT.

This clonotype was found a few times. The gene calls are TRBV11-2 and TRBJ2-2; D gene uncertain. V was pared by 1 base and J by 0 bases, with 9 bases between. Per germline, CDR1 SGHAT and CDR2 FQNNGV. The CDR3 length is 16 residues. The chain's CDR3 is CASSLGRLANTGELFF. DNA for the CDR3: TGTGCCAGCAGCTTAGGGCGGCTTGCGAACACCGGGGAGCTGTTTTTT.

This clonotype was counted between two and nine times. The gene calls are TRBV10-3 and TRBJ2-3; D is perhaps TRBD1 (6 bases). CDR1 ENHRY and CDR2 SYGVKD come from the germline V gene. The germline V and J ends were trimmed by 4 bases and 2 bases, with 7 bases remaining between them. The CDR3 contains 13 residues. CDR3 nucleotides: TGTGCCATCAGTGGGGGGCCCACAGATACGCAGTATTTT. Residues: CAISGGPTDTQYF.

This clonotype was detected only a few times. The V and J genes are TRBV3-1 and TRBJ2-3; 15 bases are a match to TRBD2. The CDR3 is 16 amino acids. Germline V gives CDR1 LGHDT, CDR2 YNNKEL (reference sequence). The V segment lost 5 bases and the J segment 5 bases; nucleotides outside the gene matches: 5. CDR3 protein: CASSGQGLAGGDTQYF. CDR3 DNA: TGTGCCAGCAGCGGACAGGGACTAGCGGGAGGAGATACGCAGTATTTT.

This clonotype has a handful of counts. The chain carries TRBV4-2 and TRBJ2-1, with D tentatively TRBD2 (7 bases). Trimming pared 1 base from V and 7 bases from J, leaving 17 bases between. CDR3 length equals 16 residues. Germline V CDR1 and CDR2: LGHNA, YNFKEQ. DNA for the CDR3: TGTGCCAGCAGCCAAGGGGTTGGGGGGGCTGAAAATGAGCAGTTCTTC. It codes for CASSQGVGGAENEQFF.

This clonotype has at least ten counts. The V call is TRBV24-1, the J call TRBJ2-3; no clear D. Germline CDR1 reads KGHDR; CDR2 reads SFDVKD. There are 11 residues in the CDR3. V lost 4 bases, J lost 3 bases, and 1 base lay in between. DNA for the CDR3: TGTGCCACCAGTGAGACAGATACGCAGTATTTT. Amino acid sequence: CATSETDTQYF.

CDR3 region: CSVYREEETQYF. The CDR3 nucleotides read TGCAGCGTTTACAGGGAAGAAGAGACCCAGTACTTC. The chain recombines TRBV29-1 with TRBJ2-5; D might be TRBD1 (6 bases). The CDR3 is 12 amino acids. The germline CDR1 and CDR2 sequences are SQVTM and ANQGSEA. V lost 5 bases and J lost 3, with 10 bases in between.

This CDR3 reads CASTPGGSYSNQPQHF. CDR3 sequence (DNA): TGTGCCAGTACCCCGGGAGGCTCTTATAGCAATCAGCCCCAGCATTTT. The chain uses TRBV19 and TRBJ1-5, with D unclear. Between the trimmed V and J ends, which lost 7 bases and 0 bases, there was a span of 16 bases. Germline loops: CDR1 LNHDA, CDR2 SQIVND (reference sequence). The CDR3 totals 16 residues. Looking up the rest from reference TRBV19 and TRBJ1-5 gives the full variable domain: DGGITQSPKYLFRKEGQNVTLSCEQNLNHDAMYWYRQDPGQGLRLIYYSQIVNDFQKGDIAEGYSVSREKKESFPLTVTSAQKNPTAFYLCASTPGGSYSNQPQHFGDGTRLSIL.

The chain is built from TRBV5-1 and TRBJ2-3; 9 nucleotides line up with TRBD2. The CDR3 is made up of 16 amino acids. Unmatched junction bases numbered 7, after V lost 4 bases and J lost 1 base. Germline V gives CDR1 SGHRS, CDR2 YFSETQ. In DNA, the CDR3 is TGCGCCAGCAGCACCGGGACTAGCCCTCGCACAGATACGCAGTATTTT. Protein product: CASSTGTSPRTDTQYF.

This chain links TRBV7-9 with TRBJ2-1; TRBD1 matches at 7 bases. CDR1 SEHNR and CDR2 FQNEAQ come from the germline V gene (reference sequence). Trimming cost V 4 bases and J 3 bases; bases outside gene matches: 9. The CDR3 is 16 residues long. For the CDR3, the DNA is TGTGCCAGCAGCTCCCTTGGGGGACAGCACTACAATGAGCAGTTCTTC. Its translation is CASSSLGGQHYNEQFF. Combining the CDR3 with reference TRBV7-9 and TRBJ2-1 gives the whole variable domain DTGVSQNPRHKITKRGQNVTFRCDPISEHNRLYWYRQTLGQGPEFLTYFQNEAQLEKSRLLSDRFSAERPKGSFSTLEIQRTEQGDSAMYLCASSSLGGQHYNEQFFGPGTRLTVL.

Only a few counts were recorded for this clonotype. The chain has TRBV12-3 or TRBV12-4 and TRBJ2-7, with no clear D. The CDR3 totals 14 residues. Trimming left V 4 bases short and J 2 bases short, with 12 bases between. CDR3 sequence reads: CASSSYREPYEQYF. Here the CDR3 DNA reads TGTGCCAGCAGTTCCTACAGAGAACCCTACGAGCAGTACTTC.

The rearrangement joins TRBV2 to TRBJ1-1; D is perhaps TRBD1 (6 bases). The CDR3 extends over 10 amino acids. Germline-derived CDR1 and CDR2 are SNHLY and FYNNEI. V was clipped by 7 bases and J by 10 bases, with 10 bases between them. CDR3 residues: CASTSDRAFF. CDR3 in DNA: TGTGCCAGCACTTCGGACAGAGCTTTCTTT.

The V gene is TRBV12-3 or TRBV12-4, the J gene TRBJ2-7; a weak D match, TRBD2 (5 bases). The CDR3 consists of 14 residues. Trimming removed 2 bases from V and 4 bases from J, with 12 bases in between. The chain's CDR3 is CASSLIVGGYEQYF. The CDR3 DNA reads TGTGCCAGCAGTTTAATAGTAGGCGGGTACGAGCAGTACTTC.

The chain uses TRBV20-1 and TRBJ2-1; D gene unclear. The tail of the sequence fits TRBJ2-7 better, so the J call may be wrong. The germline gives CDR1 DFQATT, CDR2 SNEGSKA (reference sequence). This CDR3 contains 15 residues. As DNA, the CDR3 is TGCAGTGCTAGAGATGTTACTCTTACCTACAATGAGCAGTACTTC. Translation gives CSARDVTLTYNEQYF.

This clonotype was observed a handful of times. The chain carries TRBV6-1 and TRBJ2-7, with D possibly TRBD1 on 5 matching bases. CDR3 size: 15 residues. Trimming left V 1 base short and J 2 bases short, with 12 bases between. Germline loops: CDR1 MNHNS, CDR2 SASEGT. CDR3 nucleotides: TGTGCCAGCAGTGAAGGGGCAGGGTCCGCCTACGAGCAGTACTTC. Translated: CASSEGAGSAYEQYF.

The chain joins TRBV19 to TRBJ2-1, with D hard to call. From germline, CDR1 is LNHDA and CDR2 SQIVND (reference sequence). The CDR3 loop spans 10 amino acids. The V and J ends lost 7 bases and 9 bases respectively, with 7 bases between them. CDR3 in amino acids: CASMNGEQFF. CDR3 nucleotides: TGTGCCAGTATGAACGGTGAGCAGTTCTTC.

This clonotype has more than one count but fewer than ten. This CDR3 is CASSRSGIANYGYTF. CDR3 sequence (DNA): TGTGCCAGCAGCCGATCGGGGATAGCTAACTATGGCTACACCTTC. The chain is built from TRBV7-9 and TRBJ1-2; D is uncertain. The CDR3 sequence is 15 residues long. Trimming pared 5 bases from V and 0 bases from J, leaving 13 bases between. Germline CDR1 is SEHNR and CDR2 is FQNEAQ (reference sequence).

The chain carries TRBV18 and TRBJ1-2; D perhaps matches TRBD1 (5 bases). The CDR3 runs to 14 residues. CDR1 KGHSH and CDR2 LQKENI come from the germline V gene. The V end was cut by 2 bases, the J end by 0 bases, with 7 bases between. DNA of the CDR3: TGTGCCAGCTCACCAAAACAGGCTAACTATGGCTACACCTTC. Translated: CASSPKQANYGYTF.

The gene calls are TRBV12-3 or TRBV12-4 and TRBJ2-7; D is possibly TRBD1 or TRBD2 (5 bases each). V gave up 6 bases and J gave up 0 bases, with 15 bases separating them. This CDR3 spans 15 amino acids. The CDR3 spells CASSPSGAISYEQYF. In DNA, the CDR3 is TGTGCCAGCAGCCCCTCCGGGGCTATCTCCTACGAGCAGTACTTC.

This clonotype was recorded at least ten times. V usage is TRBV7-9 and J usage is TRBJ1-2; 8 nucleotides agree with TRBD1. J was trimmed by 2 bases and V by 4 bases; bases with no gene match: 3. This CDR3 is built from 14 residues. The germline CDR1 and CDR2 sequences are SEHNR and FQNEAQ (reference sequence). The CDR3 reads CASSSRTGNYGYTF. CDR3 coding DNA: TGTGCCAGCAGCTCCAGGACAGGGAACTATGGCTACACCTTC.